This TCR beta chain was obtained from a study of T cell responses to AZD1222 COVID-19 vaccine. The repertoire was sequenced with immunoSEQ multiplex PCR; TCRdb's copy has only in-frame clones and lacks some. Here the sample spans about 120,000 clones, 88% being singletons. About this clone: As yet, its antigen is unknown.

Findings and caveats of the study: Donor demographics were predominantly white British with a female majority; clonal diversity may be underestimated. Reportedly, close to half of spike-specific TCRs are directed against unmutated variant regions.

The TCR comes from an adult who received the AZD1222 COVID-19 vaccine. Sequencing was performed on peripheral blood, taken 28 days after the second AZD1222 dose.

CDR3 loop: CASSQEGQRILEKLFF. The CDR3 DNA is TGCGCCAGCAGCCAAGAGGGACAACGGATCCTTGAAAAACTGTTTTTT. The chain links TRBV4-1 to TRBJ1-4; TRBD1 is a possible D gene (6 bases). The CDR3 covers 16 residues. Trimming left V 0 bases short and J 7 bases short, with 15 bases between. CDR1 is MGHRA and CDR2 is YSYEKL in the germline V gene.